The 31 T cell receptor beta chains below were found in one sample sequenced in a study of OX40 agonist ivuxolimab in advanced cancers. Generated by immunoSEQ multiplex PCR, the TCRdb table keeps only in-frame clones and is missing some. The table shows some 21,000 clones, with 83% occurring only once. The material sequenced was CD4+ or CD8+ T cells sorted from blood, taken in a trial of the OX40 agonist ivuxolimab. These receptors came from an adult with an advanced solid tumor such as melanoma, head and neck, liver or kidney cancer.

CDR3 in amino acids: CAISELGGIEAFF. CDR3 nucleotides: TGTGCCATCAGTGAGTTGGGGGGGATTGAAGCTTTCTTT. The chain joins TRBV10-3 to TRBJ1-1; TRBD1 is a possible D gene (5 bases). The V gene's germline CDR1 is ENHRY and CDR2 SYGVKD. The CDR3 runs 13 residues. Trimming took 1 base from V and 7 from J, leaving 10 bases between them.

The V and J genes are TRBV9 and TRBJ2-1; TRBD2 aligns across 9 bases. Germline trimming cut 5 bases from V and 0 bases from J; bases unmatched to any gene: 9. Germline CDR1 SGDLS, CDR2 YYNGEE. CDR3 length: 17 residues. The CDR3 nucleotides are TGTGCCAGCAGTAAGGGGAGCGGGGGGCGCTCCTACAATGAGCAGTTCTTC. As protein: CASSKGSGGRSYNEQFF.

The chain employs TRBV28 and TRBJ2-5; TRBD1 matches 9 bases. There are 15 residues in the CDR3. Germline V CDR1 and CDR2: MDHEN, SYDVKM. J was trimmed by 5 bases and V by 3 bases; bases with no gene match: 7. Written as DNA, the CDR3 is TGTGCCAGCAGTTTCAGGGGACAGGGCGTCGAGACCCAGTACTTC. Translated: CASSFRGQGVETQYF.

The chain recombines TRBV4-1 with TRBJ2-7; no clear D. CDR3 length: 11 amino acids. Germline lookup yields CDR1 MGHRA and CDR2 YSYEKL. V lost 2 bases and J lost 3, with 2 bases in between. CDR3 sequence: CASSQSYEQYF. The CDR3 region has the DNA TGCGCCAGCAGCCAAAGCTACGAGCAGTACTTC.

J is TRBJ1-2 and V is TRBV5-5; a weak D match, TRBD1 (5 bases). The ends were cut back, 0 bases at V and 4 bases at J, with 10 bases in the middle. The CDR3 is 14 amino acids. Germline V gene lookup returns CDR1 SGHKS and CDR2 YYEKEE (reference sequence). The CDR3 DNA reads as TGTGCCAGCAGCTTGGCGGGAGGGGTCTATGGCTACACCTTC. This gives the protein CASSLAGGVYGYTF.

Comments on this clone: Because the CDR3's place on the DNA is in doubt, the DNA is left out and the CDR3 is given as listed by TCRdb. V is TRBV27 and J is TRBJ1-3. The CDR3 extends over 16 residues, inclusive of both ends. Per germline, CDR1 MNHEY and CDR2 SMNVEV (reference sequence). The CDR3: CASSFGAGYSGNTIYF.

This clone was recorded once. The V gene is TRBV29-1, the J gene TRBJ2-2; D might be TRBD1 (6 bases). V was trimmed by 8 bases and J by 4 bases, leaving 14 bases between them. This CDR3 is 13 amino acids long. Germline CDR1 SQVTM, CDR2 ANQGSEA. For the CDR3, the DNA is TGCAGCTATTCCCCGACAGGCACCGGGGAGCTGTTTTTT. Its protein is CSYSPTGTGELFF.

The CDR3 bases are TGTGCCAGCAGCCGAGGGGCGAGGTACGAGCAGTACTTC. It yields the protein CASSRGARYEQYF. The chain carries TRBV11-2 and TRBJ2-7; D possibly uses TRBD1 or TRBD2 (5 bases each). V was cut by 5 bases and J by 4 bases, with 12 bases left in between. Looked up from germline, CDR1 is SGHAT and CDR2 is FQNNGV. The CDR3 is 13 amino acids.

The chain is built from TRBV11-1 and TRBJ1-1; 7 positions match TRBD1. CDR3 length equals 15 residues. The V segment lost 5 bases and the J segment 4 bases; nucleotides outside the gene matches: 10. The germline CDR1 and CDR2 sequences are SGHAT and FQDESV (reference sequence). The CDR3 DNA sequence: TGTGCCAGCAGCCCCTCGGACAGGCGGGTCACTGAAGCTTTCTTT. Translated: CASSPSDRRVTEAFF.

The chain couples TRBV14 to TRBJ2-7; D is unclear. Germline V gene data show CDR1 as SGHDN and CDR2 as FVKESK. This CDR3 has 14 amino acids. Trimming cost V 6 bases and J 1 base, with 13 bases left between them. Written as DNA, the CDR3 is TGTGCCAGCAGTCAAAAAGGGATGTCCTACGAGCAGTACTTC. Encoded protein: CASSQKGMSYEQYF.

The V and J genes are TRBV30 and TRBJ1-1; D is ambiguous. CDR3 length equals 12 residues. The V end was cut by 4 bases, the J end by 6 bases, with 12 bases between. Germline lookup yields CDR1 GTSNPN and CDR2 SVGIG (reference sequence). CDR3 DNA sequence: TGTGCCTGGAACGGCCCGGCGGCTGAAGCTTTCTTT. It specifies CAWNGPAAEAFF.

The genes are TRBV4-2 and TRBJ2-3; 9 positions match TRBD2. The germline CDR1 and CDR2 sequences are LGHNA and YNFKEQ. This CDR3 region has 15 residues. Trimming at V came to 0 bases and at J to 4 bases, leaving 2 bases not matched to a gene. CDR3 sequence: CASSQERGGPDTQYF. CDR3 in DNA: TGTGCCAGCAGCCAAGAGCGGGGGGGCCCAGATACGCAGTATTTT.

The chain carries TRBV7-8 and TRBJ2-7, with TRBD1 identical over 11 bases. Germline V gene sequence: CDR1 SGHVS, CDR2 FQNEAQ. The CDR3 spans 20 residues. The V segment lost 3 bases and the J segment 2 bases; nucleotides outside the gene matches: 18. CDR3 in amino acids: CASSFGLGQGVYRLAYEQYF. The CDR3 region has the DNA TGTGCCAGCAGCTTTGGTTTGGGACAGGGGGTTTATCGGCTAGCCTACGAGCAGTACTTC.

This clone is hyperexpanded (1% or more) in the sample. The genes are TRBV19 and TRBJ1-1; D remains unclear. The V end was cut by 7 bases, the J end by 8 bases, with 11 bases between. The CDR3 contains 11 residues. Germline V lookup: CDR1 LNHDA, CDR2 SQIVND (reference sequence). CDR3 loop: CASTVFGEAFF. The CDR3 DNA reads TGTGCCAGTACCGTCTTCGGGGAAGCTTTCTTT. The full variable domain, in which reference TRBV19 and TRBJ1-1 provide the parts outside the CDR3, is DGGITQSPKYLFRKEGQNVTLSCEQNLNHDAMYWYRQDPGQGLRLIYYSQIVNDFQKGDIAEGYSVSREKKESFPLTVTSAQKNPTAFYLCASTVFGEAFFGQGTRLTVV.

This clone was observed a single time. The gene calls are TRBV28 and TRBJ1-5, with 9 bases that match TRBD1. Germline values: CDR1 MDHEN, CDR2 SYDVKM. The CDR3 contains 14 residues. The CDR3 is CGSQGAYSNQPQHF. The CDR3 region has the DNA TGTGGATCACAGGGGGCTTATAGCAATCAGCCCCAGCATTTT.

This chain links TRBV7-9 with TRBJ2-7, with a tentative D call TRBD2 (6 bases). Per the germline V gene, CDR1 is SEHNR and CDR2 is FQNEAQ (reference sequence). Trimming took 2 bases from V and 0 from J, leaving 14 bases between them. The CDR3 is 16 amino acids. The DNA for the CDR3 is TGTGCCAGCAGCTTAACTGGATTGCGGGACTCCTACGAGCAGTACTTC. Translating gives CASSLTGLRDSYEQYF.

This chain uses TRBV15 with TRBJ2-3; weak D call: TRBD1 (6 bases). Germline CDR1 reads LNHNV; CDR2 reads YYDKDF (reference sequence). Trimming pared 1 base from V and 5 bases from J, leaving 13 bases between. CDR3 length: 15 amino acids. The CDR3 spells CATSRVSLGGDTQYF. The CDR3 region has the DNA TGTGCCACCAGCAGAGTTAGCTTAGGGGGAGATACGCAGTATTTT.

The V and J genes are TRBV27 and TRBJ2-1; 8 nucleotides line up with TRBD1. This CDR3 contains 13 residues. CDR1 is MNHEY and CDR2 is SMNVEV in the germline V gene (reference sequence). J gave up 8 bases and V 6 bases, and 6 bases lay outside the gene matches. Here the CDR3 reads CASSPQGAYEQFF. CDR3 nucleotides: TGTGCCAGCAGCCCCCAGGGGGCCTATGAGCAGTTCTTC.

The chain carries TRBV15 and TRBJ2-7; possible D gene TRBD1, 5 bases. The V and J ends lost 6 bases and 7 bases respectively, with 19 bases between them. Germline V lookup: CDR1 LNHNV, CDR2 YYDKDF (reference sequence). There are 14 residues in the CDR3. CDR3 DNA: TGTGCCACCAGAAGGGGCCCTTCCTCCTGGGAGCAGTACTTC. Protein product: CATRRGPSSWEQYF.

On this clone itself: Sequence at one end of the junction differs from germline and may be a read error. The chain has TRBV7-7 and TRBJ2-7, with 8 nucleotides matching TRBD2. Per germline, CDR1 SSHAT and CDR2 FNYEAQ (reference sequence). CDR3 length equals 13 residues. CDR3 coding DNA: TGTGCTAGCAGCCCGAGCGGGGGCTACGAGCAGTACTTC. Its protein is CASSPSGGYEQYF.

The chain joins TRBV7-9 to TRBJ2-1, with D possibly being TRBD1 or TRBD2 (6 bases each). CDR3 size: 14 residues. CDR1 and CDR2 (germline): SEHNR, FQNEAQ (reference sequence). The V end lost 5 bases, the J end lost 4 bases, and 12 bases lay between the germline ends. In nucleotides, the CDR3 is TGTGCCAGCAGCCCAGGGGAGGTTTACAATGAGCAGTTCTTC. Translated, it gives CASSPGEVYNEQFF.

J is TRBJ2-5 and V is TRBV5-1, with 7 bases that match TRBD2. Germline V CDR1 and CDR2: SGHRS, YFSETQ. The CDR3 is made up of 15 amino acids. Trimming at V came to 4 bases and at J to 2 bases, leaving 8 bases not matched to a gene. DNA of the CDR3: TGCGCCAGCAGCCCCGCGGGGGTAGTACAAGAGACCCAGTACTTC. Translating it yields CASSPAGVVQETQYF.

This clone showed up just a few times. The chain recombines TRBV9 with TRBJ2-2; no firm D call. V lost 2 bases, J lost 0 bases, and 8 bases lay in between. Germline CDR1 is SGDLS and CDR2 is YYNGEE. The CDR3 sequence is 15 residues long. CDR3 in DNA: TGTGCCAGCAGCGTTTACGGCTCGAACACCGGGGAGCTGTTTTTT. Residues: CASSVYGSNTGELFF.

The chain is built from TRBV6-5 and TRBJ1-2, with D tentatively TRBD1 (5 bases). The germline V gene encodes CDR1 MNHEY and CDR2 SVGAGI. V lost 7 bases and J lost 10, with 19 bases in between. The CDR3 consists of 13 residues. In nucleotides, the CDR3 is TGTGCCAGCACCCAGACGGGGACTTCGCTCTACACCTTC. This gives the protein CASTQTGTSLYTF.

The chain recombines TRBV11-2 with TRBJ2-7, with 8 bases fitting TRBD2. The V and J ends lost 3 bases and 4 bases, in that order; junction bases with no gene match: 11. This CDR3 has 16 residues. Germline loops: CDR1 SGHAT, CDR2 FQNNGV. Here the CDR3 reads CASSFETGGLNYEQYF. The CDR3 DNA sequence: TGTGCCAGCAGCTTTGAGACGGGAGGGCTCAATTACGAGCAGTACTTC.

The rearrangement joins TRBV27 to TRBJ2-5, with D possibly TRBD1 on 7 matching bases. V was cut by 1 base and J by 5 bases, with 14 bases left in between. This CDR3 is built from 15 residues. Germline V gives CDR1 MNHEY, CDR2 SMNVEV (reference sequence). DNA for the CDR3: TGTGCCAGCAGTTTATTCAGGGGGGCCGGGGAGACCCAGTACTTC. Amino acids: CASSLFRGAGETQYF.

The chain is built from TRBV7-9 and TRBJ2-1; TRBD1 might be the D (5 bases). The CDR3 is 17 amino acids. The germline V gene encodes CDR1 SEHNR and CDR2 FQNEAQ (reference sequence). V was shortened by 5 bases and J by 0 bases, with 17 bases between the two germline ends. CDR3 DNA sequence: TGTGCCAGCAGCCAACCGACAGTATTAAGCTCCTACAATGAGCAGTTCTTC. Translated, it gives CASSQPTVLSSYNEQFF.

In the case of this clone: The same CDR3 arises from other DNA sequences in this sample as well. The rearrangement uses TRBV5-1 and TRBJ1-3; the D gene is possibly TRBD1 (6 bases). Germline CDR1 is SGHRS and CDR2 is YFSETQ. The CDR3 length is 15 residues. The V and J ends lost 3 bases and 0 bases respectively, with 10 bases between them. For the CDR3, the DNA is TGCGCCAGCAGCTGGGACACCAGCTCTGGAAACACCATATATTTT. Translated: CASSWDTSSGNTIYF.

The V gene is TRBV6-5, the J gene TRBJ1-1, with a possible D match to TRBD1 (5 bases). Germline CDR1 and CDR2: MNHEY and SVGAGI. The CDR3 extends over 14 amino acids. Trimming removed 0 bases at V and 6 bases at J, with 11 bases between. The CDR3 is CASSYSNRPSEAFF. For the CDR3, the DNA is TGTGCCAGCAGTTACTCGAACAGGCCATCTGAAGCTTTCTTT.

The gene calls are TRBV7-6 and TRBJ2-7, with D possibly being TRBD1 (6 bases). CDR3 length equals 13 residues. The V gene lost 3 bases and the J gene lost 6 bases, with 12 bases spanning the gap. CDR1 is SGHVS and CDR2 is FNYEAQ in the germline V gene. Here the CDR3 DNA reads TGTGCCAGCAGCTTTGCAGGGGCCGGCGAGCAGTACTTC. Translation gives CASSFAGAGEQYF. The full variable domain, with the rest looked up from reference TRBV7-6 and TRBJ2-7, is GAGVSQSPRYKVTKRGQDVALRCDPISGHVSLYWYRQALGQGPEFLTYFNYEAQQDKSGLPNDRFSAERPEGSISTLTIQRTEQRDSAMYRCASSFAGAGEQYFGPGTRLTVT.

The chain carries TRBV7-3 and TRBJ2-3, with D unclear. V lost 5 bases, J lost 0 bases, and 15 bases lay in between. CDR1 is SGHTA, CDR2 FQGTGA, per germline. The CDR3 sequence is 16 residues long. The CDR3 nucleotides read TGTGCCAGCAGCCCCCTTAGGTTCCGAAGCACAGATACGCAGTATTTT. Its protein product is CASSPLRFRSTDTQYF.